This T cell receptor (beta chain) comes out of a study of CD8+ T cells in alopecia areata. Looking at the study overall: The drug, oral tofacitinib, was given to treated patients at 5 to 10 mg twice daily. Scoring of severity for treated patients was based on percentage of affected scalp area.

Treatment indicated: oral pan-JAK inhibitor, 5-10 mg twice daily. PBMC-derived CD4+ and CD8+ T cells were sorted. V shed 4 bases and J shed 0 bases, with 17 bases lying between them. Germline V CDR1 and CDR2: SGHDT, YYEEEE. This CDR3 region has 18 residues. In this sample, this clone turned up once. Following RNA extraction, reverse transcription yielded cDNA that acted as the sequencing template. TCRdb keeps only in-frame clones here, not all; method: immunoSEQ multiplex PCR. The sample comprises 190,000 or so clones, around 60% of which are singletons, and 10% to 15% rests with the top ten. The source of this sequence is a human donor with alopecia areata. The gene calls are TRBV5-6 and TRBJ1-6; D perhaps matches TRBD1 (5 bases). Source: CD8+ T cells sorted from blood, taken at week 24, from a patient treated with tofacitinib. CDR3 amino acids: CASSPLTGSSSYNSPLHF. In DNA, the CDR3 is TGTGCCAGCAGCCCACTAACAGGTTCTAGCTCCTATAATTCACCCCTCCACTTT.